The 27 T cell receptor beta chains below were found in one sample sequenced in a study of T cell responses to AZD1222 COVID-19 vaccine (TCRdb year 2021). Receptors were amplified or captured by the immunoSEQ multiplex PCR assay. The table comes from immuneACCESS by way of TCRdb, which keeps in-frame sequences with V and J called. Part of the clones is missing from these tables; in studies checked, under half for an unresolved V gene and the rest for unknown reasons. The sample table holds 30,000 to 35,000 clones, of which 86% were seen once. Together, the top ten hold approximately 11% of the sample. According to the study, the label for this sample's time point signals: about 28 days (+/-7) after the second vaccine dose. This specimen consisted of peripheral blood, obtained 28 days after the second AZD1222 dose. The receptors originated from an adult who received the AZD1222 COVID-19 vaccine.

The chain recombines TRBV7-8 with TRBJ2-2, with 8 bases aligning to TRBD1. The CDR3 loop spans 15 amino acids. After removal of 3 bases from V and 1 base from J, the junction contained 1 base not matched to a gene. Germline CDR1 reads SGHVS; CDR2 reads FQNEAQ. The CDR3 DNA follows: TGTGCCAGCAGCTTCAGGGGGCTGAACACCGGGGAGCTGTTTTTT. This gives the protein CASSFRGLNTGELFF.

CDR3 sequence (DNA): TGTGCCAGCAGCTTTGCCACAGGAATAGTCCCAGGGGAGCTGTTTTTT. It specifies CASSFATGIVPGELFF. The J gene is TRBJ2-2, the V gene TRBV7-8, with D perhaps matching TRBD1 (5 bases). Trimming shortened V by 3 bases and J by 8 bases, and 19 bases separated the two germline ends. The CDR3 is made up of 16 amino acids. Per germline, CDR1 SGHVS and CDR2 FQNEAQ.

The rearrangement uses TRBV7-9 and TRBJ2-5; D not resolved. The CDR3 runs 13 residues. V lost 6 bases and J 2 bases, leaving 10 bases between the germline ends. The germline CDR1 and CDR2 sequences are SEHNR and FQNEAQ (reference sequence). CDR3 bases: TGTGCCAGCAGTCGAGATCTTCAAGAGACCCAGTACTTC. It encodes CASSRDLQETQYF.

The chain has TRBV4-1 and TRBJ2-4; perhaps TRBD2 as D (6 bases). V dropped 5 bases and J dropped 0 bases, with 14 bases sitting between them. The CDR3 runs to 16 residues. Germline loops: CDR1 MGHRA, CDR2 YSYEKL. CDR3 in amino acids: CASSGRLGLAKNIQYF. DNA for the CDR3: TGCGCCAGCAGCGGCCGGTTGGGACTAGCCAAAAACATTCAGTACTTC.

The chain links TRBV18 to TRBJ1-1; D is unclear. The CDR3 totals 14 residues. The germline V gene encodes CDR1 KGHSH and CDR2 LQKENI. Trimming stripped 0 bases from V and 0 bases from J, with 5 bases between. CDR3 in DNA: TGTGCCAGCTCACCACCGAACTTGAACACTGAAGCTTTCTTT. Translating gives CASSPPNLNTEAFF.

V gene TRBV6-5 combines with J gene TRBJ1-1; perhaps TRBD1 as D (5 bases). The CDR3 runs 12 residues. V shed 10 bases and J shed 3 bases, with 12 bases lying between them. Germline CDR1 is MNHEY and CDR2 is SVGAGI. The CDR3 loop is CAIWDGYTEAFF. The CDR3, as DNA: TGTGCCATCTGGGACGGATACACTGAAGCTTTCTTT.

The chain carries TRBV6-6 and TRBJ1-2; D gene unclear. The CDR3 is made up of 10 amino acids. Germline V lookup: CDR1 MNHNY, CDR2 SVGAGI (reference sequence). Trimming removed 5 bases at V and 4 bases at J, with 2 bases between. The CDR3 protein is CASSLYGYTF. CDR3 nucleotide sequence: TGTGCCAGCAGTCTCTATGGCTACACCTTC.

The rearrangement joins TRBV2 to TRBJ1-4; TRBD1 matches 8 bases. This CDR3 contains 15 residues. V gave up 6 bases and J gave up 8 bases; unmatched junction bases: 11. Germline CDR1 reads SNHLY; CDR2 reads FYNNEI. CDR3 region: CASRDLDRGYEKLFF. Here the CDR3 DNA reads TGTGCCAGCAGGGATCTAGACAGGGGATACGAAAAACTGTTTTTT.

This chain links TRBV5-6 with TRBJ1-2, with 8 nucleotides matching TRBD1. CDR3 length: 14 amino acids. The germline gives CDR1 SGHDT, CDR2 YYEEEE. V gave up 5 bases and J gave up 4 bases; unmatched junction bases: 7. The CDR3 region has the DNA TGTGCCAGCAGGACAGGGGTGGAGTCCTATGGCTACACCTTC. It encodes CASRTGVESYGYTF. Full variable domain (outside the CDR3, taken from reference TRBV5-6 and TRBJ1-2): DAGVTQSPTHLIKTRGQQVTLRCSPKSGHDTVSWYQQALGQGPQFIFQYYEEEERQRGNFPDRFSGHQFPNYSSELNVNALLLGDSALYLCASRTGVESYGYTFGSGTRLTVV.

This chain connects TRBV10-3 to TRBJ2-7; a possible D gene is TRBD1 (5 bases). This CDR3 is 12 amino acids long. Germline V gene data show CDR1 as ENHRY and CDR2 as SYGVKD. Trimming removed 4 bases from V and 6 bases from J, with 10 bases in between. CDR3: CAISARVSEQYF. CDR3 DNA: TGTGCCATCAGTGCCAGGGTGTCCGAGCAGTACTTC.

V usage is TRBV7-9 and J usage is TRBJ2-7, with a weak D call TRBD1 (5 bases). The length of the CDR3 is 16 residues. Germline CDR1 and CDR2: SEHNR and FQNEAQ (reference sequence). Trimming took off 5 bases at V and 0 bases at J, with 17 bases between the two ends. The CDR3 spells CASSPPGRTSSYEQYF. The CDR3 DNA reads as TGTGCCAGCAGCCCCCCCGGGCGGACAAGCTCCTACGAGCAGTACTTC.

The rearrangement links TRBV14 to TRBJ1-2; D gene uncertain. The CDR3 spans 13 residues. Per germline, CDR1 SGHDN and CDR2 FVKESK. The V and J ends lost 1 base and 8 bases respectively, with 11 bases between them. The CDR3 region has the DNA TGTGCCAGCAGCCAAGGGGTAGGACGGGGCTACACCTTC. Protein: CASSQGVGRGYTF.

The chain has TRBV2 and TRBJ2-6; D is perhaps TRBD1 (6 bases). V was shortened by 2 bases and J by 1 base, with 9 bases between the two germline ends. The germline CDR1 and CDR2 sequences are SNHLY and FYNNEI. The CDR3 consists of 16 residues. DNA for the CDR3: TGTGCCAGCAGTGAACAGGGGAGTTCTGGGGCCAACGTCCTGACTTTC. As protein: CASSEQGSSGANVLTF.

This clone was recorded only once. This chain uses TRBV4-1 with TRBJ1-1; the D is unclear. The CDR3 is 14 amino acids. V dropped 0 bases and J dropped 4 bases, with 9 bases sitting between them. CDR1 and CDR2 from the germline V gene are MGHRA and YSYEKL. The CDR3 DNA reads TGCGCCAGCAGCCAAGATCAAGGATCCACTGAAGCTTTCTTT. Amino acid sequence: CASSQDQGSTEAFF.

This clone was counted a few times. V and J are TRBV2 and TRBJ2-7; D not resolved. CDR1 is SNHLY and CDR2 is FYNNEI in the germline V gene. The CDR3 contains 11 residues. Trimming removed 4 bases from V and 7 bases from J, with 8 bases in between. CDR3 bases: TGTGCCAGCAGTGCAGTCGTGGAGCAGTACTTC. Protein sequence: CASSAVVEQYF.

This chain uses TRBV7-3 with TRBJ2-2; 9 bases are a match to TRBD2. The CDR3 sequence is 18 residues long. The germline V gene encodes CDR1 SGHTA and CDR2 FQGTGA. Trimming removed 2 bases from V and 1 base from J; junction bases left unmatched: 8. The CDR3 loop reads CASSLVATSGVNTGELFF. Here the CDR3 DNA reads TGTGCCAGCAGCTTAGTCGCGACTAGCGGAGTGAACACCGGGGAGCTGTTTTTT.

The chain joins TRBV5-1 to TRBJ1-3, with D hard to call. The CDR3 extends over 14 amino acids. Germline V gives CDR1 SGHRS, CDR2 YFSETQ. Trimming took 3 bases from V and 0 from J, leaving 7 bases between them. The CDR3 loop reads CASSYQSSGNTIYF. CDR3 bases: TGCGCCAGCAGCTATCAGAGCTCTGGAAACACCATATATTTT.

The CDR3 bases are TGTGCCAGCAACACCGGGGGGCTCGATAATTCACCCCTCCACTTT. Encoded protein: CASNTGGLDNSPLHF. The chain combines TRBV27 with TRBJ1-6, with D tentatively TRBD1 (6 bases). Germline V gene data show CDR1 as MNHEY and CDR2 as SMNVEV (reference sequence). This CDR3 has 15 amino acids. V lost 7 bases to trimming and J lost 5 bases, with 15 bases between them.

The chain joins TRBV19 to TRBJ1-2; the match to TRBD1 covers 8 bases. The CDR3 sequence is 15 residues long. The J segment lost 4 bases and the V segment lost 4 bases, leaving 8 bases of the junction unmatched. CDR1 LNHDA and CDR2 SQIVND come from the germline V gene (reference sequence). DNA of the CDR3: TGTGCCAGTAGTAACGTCAGGGGGCGAGTCTATGGCTACACCTTC. It specifies CASSNVRGRVYGYTF.

The V call is TRBV7-9, the J call TRBJ2-1; D not certain. The CDR3 is made up of 12 amino acids. The V end was cut by 5 bases, the J end by 5 bases, with 7 bases between. CDR1 and CDR2 (germline): SEHNR, FQNEAQ (reference sequence). The CDR3 bases are TGTGCCAGCAGCCGGACCCACAATGAGCAGTTCTTC. Translating gives CASSRTHNEQFF.

This clone was picked up one time. V is TRBV10-3 and J is TRBJ1-4; possibly TRBD1 for D (6 bases). Trimming took 4 bases from V and 6 from J, leaving 9 bases between them. Germline CDR1 is ENHRY and CDR2 is SYGVKD. The CDR3 has 13 residues. The CDR3 here is CAISADSHEKLFF. DNA for the CDR3: TGTGCCATCAGTGCGGACAGCCATGAAAAACTGTTTTTT.

This clone was detected only once. The chain combines TRBV7-2 with TRBJ2-7; 10 positions agree with TRBD1. The CDR3 loop spans 14 amino acids. The V and J ends lost 6 bases and 0 bases, in that order; junction bases with no gene match: 2. The germline gives CDR1 SGHTA, CDR2 FQGNSA. The CDR3 loop is CASSRQGASYEQYF. The CDR3 DNA is TGTGCCAGCAGTCGACAGGGGGCCTCCTACGAGCAGTACTTC.

With regard to this clone: An end of the junction differs from the germline gene, which may be a read error. The rearrangement links TRBV30 to TRBJ2-7; the match to TRBD1 covers 11 bases. The CDR3 runs 12 residues. Germline V gives CDR1 GTSNPN, CDR2 SVGIG (reference sequence). The CDR3 protein is CAWSVPGTGGHF. In DNA form, the CDR3 reads TGTGCCTGGAGTGTACCGGGGACAGGGGGACACTTC. Combining the CDR3 with reference TRBV30 and TRBJ2-7 gives the whole variable domain SQTIHQWPATLVQPVGSPLSLECTVEGTSNPNLYWYRQAAGRGLQLLFYSVGIGQISSEVPQNLSASRPQDRQFILSSKKLLLSDSGFYLCAWSVPGTGGHFGPGTRLTVT.

The chain links TRBV14 to TRBJ1-6, with a tentative D call TRBD1 (5 bases). Germline V gene sequence: CDR1 SGHDN, CDR2 FVKESK. The CDR3 loop spans 15 amino acids. The ends were cut back, 3 bases at V and 8 bases at J, with 14 bases in the middle. In DNA, the CDR3 is TGTGCCAGCAGCCAGGCGGGGACGGGCCATTCACCCCTCCACTTT. This encodes CASSQAGTGHSPLHF. The full variable domain, with the rest looked up from reference TRBV14 and TRBJ1-6, is EAGVTQFPSHSVIEKGQTVTLRCDPISGHDNLYWYRRVMGKEIKFLLHFVKESKQDESGMPNNRFLAERTGGTYSTLKVQPAELEDSGVYFCASSQAGTGHSPLHFGNGTRLTVT.

This chain uses TRBV9 with TRBJ2-5; D remains ambiguous. The germline V gene has CDR1 SGDLS and CDR2 YYNGEE. This CDR3 is 13 amino acids long. V lost 4 bases to trimming and J lost 5 bases, with 12 bases between them. The CDR3 DNA sequence: TGTGCCAGCAGCCTCCACCCTGGGGAGACCCAGTACTTC. Residues: CASSLHPGETQYF.

The chain employs TRBV5-1 and TRBJ2-7; perhaps TRBD1 as D (5 bases). This CDR3 is built from 12 residues. V was trimmed by 0 bases and J by 5 bases, leaving 6 bases between them. Germline values: CDR1 SGHRS, CDR2 YFSETQ. In DNA, the CDR3 is TGCGCCAGCAGCTTGGCAGGGAACGAGCAGTACTTC. This gives the protein CASSLAGNEQYF.

V and J are TRBV6-6 and TRBJ2-3; 7 bases line up with TRBD1. The CDR3 has 15 residues. V shed 5 bases and J 2 bases; nucleotides not matched to a gene: 7. Germline CDR1 MNHNY, CDR2 SVGAGI (reference sequence). The CDR3 is CASSQNTGATDTQYF. CDR3 DNA sequence: TGTGCCAGCAGTCAAAACACAGGGGCCACAGATACGCAGTATTTT.